This T cell receptor (beta chain) stems from a study of T cell repertoires in cytomegalovirus infection. Across the study: HLA-B-restricted CMV epitopes that are well studied, plus recently identified HLA-C-restricted ones, were used by the study. Indications of both CMV infection and matching HLA type were provided by public TCR beta signatures.

Turning to this clonotype: Its target is unknown.

The CDR3 is 15 residues long. Germline V gene lookup returns CDR1 MNHNS and CDR2 SASEGT. The J segment lost 6 bases and the V segment lost 6 bases, leaving 9 bases of the junction unmatched. TCRdb ran MiXCR on the reads and lists one entry per CDR3 protein. The sample shows about 830,000 distinct CDR3 sequences, 30% to 35% of them seen only once. Study results and limitations: Cumulated frequencies of public TCR beta families served to identify carriers of CMV plus the relevant HLA. HLA-C-restricted CMV-specific TCR beta clonotypes were dominant in the ex vivo response.

Sequencing was performed on cultured CD8+ T cells from PBMCs, taken from culture after CMV antigen stimulation. The J gene is TRBJ2-1, the V gene TRBV6-1, with 9 bases lining up with TRBD1. This TCR derives from a human donor in good health (CMV status not recorded). Some clones in this sample may be carry-over from other donors' samples. CDR3 DNA: TGTGCCAGCAGCCACAGGGGGCTCCTCTTCAATGAGCAGTTCTTC. This encodes CASSHRGLLFNEQFF.